This T cell receptor beta chain was retrieved from a study of human T cells and chemical hapten exposure. Overall study: Patients got weekly scalp diphenylcyclopropenone doses over the approximately 23-week study. Study conclusions and caveats: No alteration of TCRs above 1 in 1000 frequency was seen with DPC sensitization. Significantly more large CDR3 similarity clusters were formed by expanded TCRs than by controls.

The time point is: pre-sensitization, week 0. The treatment is: therapeutic diphenylcyclopropenone sensitization with weekly scalp DPC. Remarks on this clonotype: Its antigen is not known.

Each cDNA molecule in the library carried unique molecular identifiers. TCRdb reprocessed the RACE reads with MiXCR, giving one entry per CDR3 protein. The data hold about 39,000 distinct CDR3 sequences, with 9.5% to 15% observed a single time. The sequence derives from a young woman with alopecia areata. Some clones in this sample may be carry-over from other donors' samples. The sequencing used whole blood, collected in connection with sensitization to the hapten diphenylcyclopropenone (DPC).

The CDR3 spells CASSHYTSAYEQYF. Here the CDR3 DNA reads TGTGCCAGCAGCCACTACACTAGCGCTTACGAGCAGTACTTC. The chain links TRBV6-6 to TRBJ2-7; TRBD2 matches 7 bases. The ends lost 6 bases at V and 4 bases at J; junction bases unmatched: 9. The CDR3 has 14 residues. The germline gives CDR1 MNHNY, CDR2 SVGAGI (reference sequence).